These T cell receptor beta chains were read from a single sample in a study of cytomegalovirus exposure and HLA in healthy donors. Method: immunoSEQ multiplex PCR; TCRdb's copy keeps in-frame clones and lacks some. The data contain around 300,000 clones, roughly two thirds of them singletons. Sequenced sample: PBMCs. Receptors were obtained from a female donor in good health and CMV-seronegative. Each CDR3 is given with its conserved first and last residue. The order of the fields is V gene, clone size, J gene, CDR3 length, D gene, CDR3 protein, CDR3 DNA. A D gene is named only where the DNA matches it firmly. Size is stated for part of the rows, as once, few or many counts, or as a class when the clone is expanded.

V: TRBV5-1
size: -
J: TRBJ2-1
length: 15
D: TRBD2
CDR3: CASSPTSGSYNEQFF
DNA: TGCGCCAGCAGCCCGACTAGCGGGAGCTACAATGAGCAGTTCTTC

V: TRBV29-1
size: -
J: TRBJ2-1
length: 16
D: -
CDR3: CSVEERAQSSYNEQFF
DNA: TGCAGCGTTGAAGAGAGGGCTCAGAGCTCCTACAATGAGCAGTTCTTC

V: TRBV7-9
size: -
J: TRBJ1-2
length: 14
D: -
CDR3: CSSSYRDTGRSYTF
DNA: TGTTCCAGCAGCTACCGGGACACCGGCCGGAGCTACACCTTC

V: TRBV5-4
size: once
J: TRBJ2-1
length: 15
D: TRBD2
CDR3: CASSLGLAAYNEQFF
DNA: TGTGCCAGCAGCTTAGGACTAGCGGCTTACAATGAGCAGTTCTTC

V: TRBV28
size: few
J: TRBJ1-6
length: 16
D: TRBD1
CDR3: CASSLTDRGYNSPLHF
DNA: TGTGCCAGCAGTTTAACGGACAGGGGCTATAATTCACCCCTCCACTTT

V: TRBV29-1
size: -
J: TRBJ2-6
length: 14
D: TRBD1
CDR3: CSVWDSSGANVLTF
DNA: TGCAGCGTTTGGGACAGCTCTGGGGCCAACGTCCTGACTTTC

V: TRBV9
size: -
J: TRBJ2-7
length: 13
D: TRBD1
CDR3: CASSVTQGNEQYF
DNA: TGTGCCAGCAGCGTGACACAGGGGAACGAGCAGTACTTC

V: TRBV27
size: -
J: TRBJ2-1
length: 16
D: TRBD2
CDR3: CASSLRLALINNEQFF
DNA: TGTGCCAGCAGTTTACGACTAGCGCTTATTAACAATGAGCAGTTCTTC

V: TRBV11-2
size: few
J: TRBJ2-1
length: 16
D: -
CDR3: CASRPSGRRSYNEQFF
DNA: TGTGCCAGCAGACCCTCCGGGAGACGCTCCTACAATGAGCAGTTCTTC

V: TRBV10-3
size: -
J: TRBJ2-5
length: 16
D: TRBD2
CDR3: CAISESGTSGTETQYF
DNA: TGTGCCATCAGTGAGTCGGGGACTAGCGGGACTGAGACCCAGTACTTC

V: TRBV10-2
size: -
J: TRBJ2-7
length: 14
D: TRBD2
CDR3: CASTSTSGSSGQYF
DNA: TGCGCCAGCACCTCGACTAGCGGGAGTTCAGGGCAGTACTTC

V: TRBV5-4
size: -
J: TRBJ1-2
length: 14
D: TRBD1
CDR3: CASSLVQGAYGYTF
DNA: TGTGCCAGCAGCTTGGTACAGGGGGCCTATGGCTACACCTTC

V: TRBV25-1
size: -
J: TRBJ1-5
length: 14
D: -
CDR3: CASSPRGGNQPQHF
DNA: TGTGCCAGCAGCCCCCGAGGGGGAAATCAGCCCCAGCATTTT